The 5 T cell receptor beta chains below come from one sample, sequenced in a study of blood T cell repertoires in COVID-19. Sequenced by immunoSEQ multiplex PCR; TCRdb stores in-frame clones only, minus some. This sample has approximately 210,000 clones, with 83% found just once. Material: peripheral blood. Receptors were obtained from a woman in her 40s with active or convalescent COVID-19.

The chain links TRBV6-1 to TRBJ1-5; no firm D call. Between the trimmed V and J ends, which lost 1 base and 2 bases, there was a span of 9 bases. CDR3 length: 15 residues. Germline lookup yields CDR1 MNHNS and CDR2 SASEGT. The CDR3 spells CASSEDWSGNQPQHF. The CDR3 region has the DNA TGTGCCAGCAGTGAAGATTGGTCAGGCAATCAGCCCCAGCATTTT.

The chain has TRBV19 and TRBJ1-4, with 9 bases aligning to TRBD1. Germline V gene data show CDR1 as LNHDA and CDR2 as SQIVND (reference sequence). V dropped 5 bases and J dropped 1; count of bases not matched to a gene: 2. This CDR3 comprises 15 residues. CDR3 coding DNA: TGTGCCAGTAGTTGGACAGGGGAAACTAATGAAAAACTGTTTTTT. This encodes CASSWTGETNEKLFF.

The rearrangement links TRBV9 to TRBJ2-1; 8 bases agree with TRBD1. This CDR3 contains 16 residues. Per germline, CDR1 SGDLS and CDR2 YYNGEE. V lost 2 bases, J lost 4 bases, and 8 bases stayed unmatched. The CDR3 region has the DNA TGTGCCAGCAGCGTTTCTGGACAGGGAGGATACAATGAGCAGTTCTTC. Its protein product is CASSVSGQGGYNEQFF.

The genes are TRBV19 and TRBJ2-7; weak D call: TRBD2 (5 bases). Germline CDR1 and CDR2: LNHDA and SQIVND (reference sequence). Trimming took off 7 bases at V and 5 bases at J, with 15 bases between the two ends. The CDR3 has 13 residues. The CDR3 coding sequence is TGTGCCAGTAATCGAGGGAGCGCGGACGAGCAGTACTTC. It specifies CASNRGSADEQYF. The full variable domain, with the rest looked up from reference TRBV19 and TRBJ2-7, is DGGITQSPKYLFRKEGQNVTLSCEQNLNHDAMYWYRQDPGQGLRLIYYSQIVNDFQKGDIAEGYSVSREKKESFPLTVTSAQKNPTAFYLCASNRGSADEQYFGPGTRLTVT.

V usage is TRBV11-2 and J usage is TRBJ2-3; 12 bases are a match to TRBD2. V lost 5 bases to trimming and J lost 3 bases; unmatched junction nucleotides: 15. This CDR3 spans 19 amino acids. Germline V gene sequence: CDR1 SGHAT, CDR2 FQNNGV. CDR3 region: CASSRAGLAGSVGTDTQYF. As DNA, the CDR3 is TGTGCCAGCAGCCGGGCCGGACTAGCGGGATCGGTGGGGACAGATACGCAGTATTTT.